Presented here are 10 T cell receptor beta chains from one specimen sequenced in a study of T-cell reconstitution after alpha-beta-depleted transplantation in children. During its preparation, the TCRbeta library received unique molecular identifiers. TCRdb reprocessed the PCR reads via MiXCR and lists one record per CDR3 protein. The data hold roughly 490,000 distinct CDR3 sequences, with roughly 10% observed a single time. The source was PBMCs, mostly from graft donor cells, collected 180 days after TCRalphabeta/CD19-depleted stem cell transplant. These receptors were collected from a female patient between 2 and 10 years old who had a stem cell transplant for aplastic anemia, so the T cells may come from the graft donor.

The rearrangement links TRBV5-5 to TRBJ1-5; no firm D call. Germline values: CDR1 SGHKS, CDR2 YYEKEE (reference sequence). This CDR3 region has 14 residues. Trimming stripped 0 bases from V and 3 bases from J, with 7 bases between. The CDR3 region is CASSLVTVNQPQHF. CDR3 coding DNA: TGTGCCAGCAGCTTGGTGACGGTCAATCAGCCCCAGCATTTT.

There are a few counts of this clonotype. The gene calls are TRBV5-1 and TRBJ2-7, with 9 nucleotides matching TRBD2. Germline-derived CDR1 and CDR2 are SGHRS and YFSETQ. There are 15 residues in the CDR3. Unmatched junction bases numbered 5, after V lost 2 bases and J lost 2 bases. The CDR3 nucleotides are TGCGCCAGCAGCTTCCCCGGGACTAGCCCCTACGAGCAGTACTTC. Translated, it gives CASSFPGTSPYEQYF.

This clonotype was observed a handful of times. The chain employs TRBV4-3 and TRBJ2-5; a weak D match, TRBD1 (6 bases). The CDR3 spans 15 residues. CDR1 LGHNA and CDR2 YSLEER come from the germline V gene. Trimming pared 4 bases from V and 5 bases from J, leaving 17 bases between. The DNA of the CDR3 is TGCGCCAGCAGCCCCGGTACAGGGTTAGAGGAGACCCAGTACTTC. It codes for CASSPGTGLEETQYF.

This clonotype was detected only a few times. The V and J genes are TRBV5-6 and TRBJ2-7, with 10 positions matching TRBD1. The CDR3 is 16 residues long. Germline CDR1 reads SGHDT; CDR2 reads YYEEEE. The V gene end was trimmed by 0 bases and the J gene end by 2 bases; junction bases not matched to a gene: 5. The CDR3 sequence is CASSLASTGGAYEQYV. In nucleotides, the CDR3 is TGTGCCAGCAGCTTGGCCTCGACAGGGGGCGCCTACGAGCAGTACGTC.

This clonotype has only a few counts. J is TRBJ2-4 and V is TRBV11-2; tentative D call: TRBD1 (5 bases). The V gene's germline CDR1 is SGHAT and CDR2 FQNNGV. The CDR3 loop spans 14 amino acids. V shed 4 bases and J shed 6 bases, with 13 bases lying between them. Here the CDR3 reads CASSSSGPGNIQYF. The CDR3, as DNA: TGTGCCAGCAGCTCTTCAGGGCCCGGAAACATTCAGTACTTC.

This clonotype was observed at least ten times. In DNA form, the CDR3 reads TGTGCCAGCAGCTTAGTACCGGGAGTATACAATGAGCAGTTCTTC. It codes for CASSLVPGVYNEQFF. J is TRBJ2-1 and V is TRBV7-8; D is perhaps TRBD2 (6 bases). Trimming pared 1 base from V and 4 bases from J, leaving 11 bases between. The CDR3 runs to 15 residues. CDR1 SGHVS and CDR2 FQNEAQ come from the germline V gene.

The rearrangement joins TRBV12-3 or TRBV12-4 to TRBJ2-1, with 9 bases identical to TRBD1. The CDR3 contains 15 residues. V was clipped by 5 bases and J by 6 bases; unmatched bases: 8. The CDR3 is CASSSVQGAANEQFF. CDR3 sequence (DNA): TGTGCCAGCAGTAGCGTACAGGGGGCCGCCAATGAGCAGTTCTTC.

V and J are TRBV10-3 and TRBJ2-1; 12 bases fit TRBD1. This CDR3 spans 20 amino acids. From germline, CDR1 is ENHRY and CDR2 SYGVKD. V lost 1 base and J lost 9; bases outside the gene matches: 19. In DNA, the CDR3 is TGTGCCATCAGTGAGTTACCGGGACAGGGGGCCGTAGAACGGGATTCTGAGCAGTTCTTC. The encoded protein is CAISELPGQGAVERDSEQFF.

This clonotype was detected only a few times. The chain carries TRBV12-3 or TRBV12-4 and TRBJ1-2, with D unclear. The CDR3 loop spans 13 amino acids. V was trimmed by 6 bases and J by 6 bases, leaving 14 bases between them. CDR3 protein: CASSMRVFNGYTF. CDR3 nucleotides: TGTGCCAGCAGCATGAGGGTGTTCAATGGCTACACCTTC.

This clonotype has ten or more counts. This chain uses TRBV5-1 with TRBJ2-5; D is undetermined. Germline V gives CDR1 SGHRS, CDR2 YFSETQ. Trimming stripped 2 bases from V and 5 bases from J, with 10 bases between. The CDR3 is 13 residues long. CDR3 loop: CASSLGNGETQYF. CDR3 bases: TGCGCCAGCAGCTTAGGAAACGGGGAGACCCAGTACTTC.